Below, 14 T cell receptor beta chains from the same sample are listed, as sequenced in a study of CD8+ T cells in alopecia areata. Extracted RNA was reverse transcribed into cDNA, the sequencing template. Using immunoSEQ multiplex PCR, the repertoire was profiled, and TCRdb retains in-frame clones only, with some absent. This table has 95,000 to 100,000 clones, around 60% appearing once. Specified treatment: oral pan-JAK inhibitor, 5-10 mg twice daily. Material: CD8+ T cells sorted from blood, obtained at roughly week 55, from a patient treated with tofacitinib. The receptors were sampled from a human donor with alopecia areata.

The V gene is TRBV4-2, the J gene TRBJ2-3; D is perhaps TRBD2 (6 bases). The CDR3 spans 15 residues. V dropped 5 bases and J dropped 2 bases, with 14 bases sitting between them. The germline gives CDR1 LGHNA, CDR2 YNFKEQ. The CDR3 nucleotides are TGTGCCAGCAGCGCCCGGGAGAAGCTCACAGATACGCAGTATTTT. It is translated as CASSAREKLTDTQYF.

The chain carries TRBV5-4 and TRBJ2-3, with D perhaps matching TRBD1 (7 bases). CDR3 length: 16 amino acids. Trimming removed 0 bases from V and 1 base from J, with 12 bases in between. The germline V gene encodes CDR1 SGHNT and CDR2 YYREEE (reference sequence). CDR3 DNA: TGTGCCAGCAGCTTGGAGGGGGCTAGCGGCACAGATACGCAGTATTTT. Translation: CASSLEGASGTDTQYF.

This clone came up a few times. J is TRBJ2-5 and V is TRBV11-2; D gene unclear. There are 14 residues in the CDR3. Between the trimmed V and J ends, which lost 1 base and 5 bases, there was a span of 11 bases. Per germline, CDR1 SGHAT and CDR2 FQNNGV. Here the CDR3 DNA reads TGTGCCAGCAGCTTAGTCCCGATTAATGAGACCCAGTACTTC. It yields the protein CASSLVPINETQYF.

The gene calls are TRBV7-9 and TRBJ2-7; D remains ambiguous. V lost 6 bases and J 9 bases, leaving 15 bases between the germline ends. The CDR3 runs to 12 residues. The germline V gene has CDR1 SEHNR and CDR2 FQNEAQ (reference sequence). CDR3 in DNA: TGTGCCAGCAGGGGTACTTGGCCCGTGCAGTACTTC. It is translated as CASRGTWPVQYF.

The CDR3 region is CASSQTRSPFQPQHF. The DNA for the CDR3 is TGTGCCAGCAGCCAGACCAGATCCCCTTTTCAGCCCCAGCATTTT. The chain recombines TRBV5-6 with TRBJ1-5; no reliable D call. CDR3 length equals 15 residues. With 4 bases removed from V and 6 bases from J, the gap between germline ends came to 17 bases. In germline, CDR1 is SGHDT, CDR2 YYEEEE.

This clone was picked up a small number of times. The J gene is TRBJ2-7, the V gene TRBV25-1, with TRBD1 as a possible D gene (5 bases). The CDR3 length is 12 residues. The V end was cut by 10 bases, the J end by 3 bases, with 13 bases between. Germline V lookup: CDR1 MGHDK, CDR2 SYGVNS. CDR3 region: CATLDINYEQYF. In DNA form, the CDR3 reads TGTGCCACCTTGGACATTAACTACGAGCAGTACTTC.

The chain recombines TRBV4-1 with TRBJ1-5; a possible D gene is TRBD1 (6 bases). Germline assignment: CDR1 MGHRA and CDR2 YSYEKL. The CDR3 runs to 15 residues. Trimming cost V 4 bases and J 4 bases, with 14 bases left between them. In nucleotides, the CDR3 is TGCGCCAGCAGCCTGAGGACAGCTTTTAATCAGCCCCAGCATTTT. Amino acid sequence: CASSLRTAFNQPQHF.

The chain combines TRBV11-2 with TRBJ2-4; D is unresolved. Germline assignment: CDR1 SGHAT and CDR2 FQNNGV. CDR3 length equals 12 residues. V dropped 5 bases and J dropped 7 bases, with 9 bases sitting between them. CDR3 amino acids: CASSVLGNIQYF. The DNA of the CDR3 is TGTGCCAGCAGCGTTTTGGGGAACATTCAGTACTTC.

This clone was found a few times. The gene calls are TRBV23-1 and TRBJ2-1, with D tentatively TRBD1 (6 bases). TRBV23-1 qualifies as an ORF whose function is uncertain. The ends were cut back, 1 base at V and 3 bases at J, with 13 bases in the middle. The CDR3 is made up of 16 amino acids. CDR3 sequence (DNA): TGCGCCAGCAGTCAATATAGACAGGACCACTACAATGAGCAGTTCTTC. This sequence encodes CASSQYRQDHYNEQFF.

The V gene is TRBV7-8, the J gene TRBJ2-1; TRBD1 is a possible D gene (6 bases). The germline CDR1 and CDR2 sequences are SGHVS and FQNEAQ. The CDR3 runs 14 residues. Trimming pared 1 base from V and 5 bases from J, leaving 9 bases between. DNA for the CDR3: TGTGCCAGCAGCTTAGGGACAGTTAACAATGAGCAGTTCTTC. It codes for CASSLGTVNNEQFF.

CDR3 DNA sequence: TGTGCCAGCAGCCCCCACCCCATGGGGAGCTCCTACAATGAGCAGTTCTTC. It translates to CASSPHPMGSSYNEQFF. V and J are TRBV7-3 and TRBJ2-1, with TRBD2 as a possible D gene (5 bases). The germline V gene encodes CDR1 SGHTA and CDR2 FQGTGA. V lost 5 bases and J lost 0, with 17 bases in between. CDR3 length: 17 residues.

This clone has only a few counts. The V gene is TRBV15, the J gene TRBJ1-1; possible D gene TRBD1, 6 bases. Trimming pared 4 bases from V and 6 bases from J, leaving 21 bases between. Germline CDR1 is LNHNV and CDR2 is YYDKDF (reference sequence). This CDR3 spans 16 amino acids. In DNA, the CDR3 is TGTGCCACCAGCACCGAAAATTTGGGGGCGAGGGCTGAAGCTTTCTTT. Protein product: CATSTENLGARAEAFF.

The chain couples TRBV15 to TRBJ2-1, with D perhaps TRBD1 (6 bases). The CDR3 has 15 residues. Trimming removed 0 bases from V and 6 bases from J, with 12 bases in between. CDR1 is LNHNV and CDR2 is YYDKDF in the germline V gene (reference sequence). Here the CDR3 DNA reads TGTGCCACCAGCAGAGATCAGGGGAAGATCAATGAGCAGTTCTTC. Translating gives CATSRDQGKINEQFF.

The rearrangement uses TRBV2 and TRBJ2-3, with D perhaps matching TRBD2 (5 bases). The CDR3 has 14 residues. V dropped 7 bases and J dropped 3 bases, with 14 bases sitting between them. Germline CDR1 reads SNHLY; CDR2 reads FYNNEI. The CDR3, as DNA: TGTGCCAGCAAGGAGCGGCGGATAACAGATACGCAGTATTTT. Amino acids: CASKERRITDTQYF.